Listed below are T cell receptor beta chains from one sample, sequenced in a study of cytomegalovirus exposure and HLA in healthy donors. Libraries were prepared by immunoSEQ multiplex PCR; TCRdb keeps only in-frame clonotypes and omits some of them. Of around 200,000 clones listed, roughly 70% are singletons. The specimen sequenced was PBMCs. The receptor source for this set is a male donor in good health and CMV-seronegative. The CDR3 runs from the conserved cysteine through the conserved F or W. A D gene is named only where the DNA matches it firmly. The listing skips clone size in some rows; elsewhere it reads once, few, many or a size class.

D: .; V: TRBV28; size: .; J: TRBJ1-5; DNA: TGTGCCAGCAGCCATACAACCCGACTAGTGTCGGGTCAGCCCCAGCATTTT; CDR3: CASSHTTRLVSGQPQHF
D: .; V: TRBV7-2; size: .; J: TRBJ1-5; DNA: TGTGCCAGCAGCCTCAGTTGGGCGCCGGGCAATCAGCCCCAGCATTTT; CDR3: CASSLSWAPGNQPQHF
D: .; V: TRBV5-1; size: .; J: TRBJ1-2; DNA: TGCGCCAGCAGCTTGGAAGGGGACTTATTTGGCTACACCTTC; CDR3: CASSLEGDLFGYTF
D: .; V: TRBV18; size: .; J: TRBJ1-3; DNA: TGTGCCAGCTCACCTTCCCCCGGGACAACTGGAAACACCATATATTTT; CDR3: CASSPSPGTTGNTIYF
D: TRBD1; V: TRBV6-1; size: few; J: TRBJ2-1; DNA: TGTGCCAGCAGTGACACGGACAGGAGCTCCTACAATGAGCAGTTCTTC; CDR3: CASSDTDRSSYNEQFF
D: .; V: TRBV28; size: .; J: TRBJ1-2; DNA: TGTGCCAGCAGTTCTACCAGGGATGGCTACACCTTC; CDR3: CASSSTRDGYTF
D: TRBD1; V: TRBV2; size: .; J: TRBJ2-3; DNA: TGTGCCAGCAGTGAAGAGGGGGCGAGAGATACGCAGTATTTT; CDR3: CASSEEGARDTQYF
D: .; V: TRBV5-1; size: .; J: TRBJ1-5; DNA: TGCGCCAGCAGCTTTGAGGGCAATCAGCCTCAGCATTTT; CDR3: CASSFEGNQPQHF
D: TRBD2; V: TRBV6-5; size: .; J: TRBJ2-4; DNA: TGTGCCAGCAGTTTACGGAGCGGGAGTTCCAAAAACATTCAGTACTTC; CDR3: CASSLRSGSSKNIQYF
D: TRBD1; V: TRBV6-1; size: .; J: TRBJ1-2; DNA: TGTGCCAGCAGTGCGGACAGGGGGCTTGTTAGTGGCTACACCTTC; CDR3: CASSADRGLVSGYTF
D: .; V: TRBV5-1; size: .; J: TRBJ2-5; DNA: TGCGCCAGCAGCTTGATTCCGGACCAAGAGACCCAGTACTTC; CDR3: CASSLIPDQETQYF
D: TRBD1; V: TRBV7-9; size: .; J: TRBJ1-1; DNA: TGTGCCAGCAGCAAGGGACAGGCACTACTTGAAGCTTTCTTT; CDR3: CASSKGQALLEAFF
D: .; V: TRBV5-6; size: .; J: TRBJ1-6; DNA: TGTGCCAGCAGCTTGATCTTGGGAGCCCAACTCCACTTT; CDR3: CASSLILGAQLHF
D: TRBD1; V: TRBV4-1; size: .; J: TRBJ1-5; DNA: TGCGCCAGCAGCCAAGCCGACAGGGGGACGTGGCCCCAGCATTTT; CDR3: CASSQADRGTWPQHF
D: .; V: TRBV28; size: .; J: TRBJ2-7; DNA: TGTGCCAGCAGGGCGGCCAACTACGAGCAGTACTTC; CDR3: CASRAANYEQYF
D: .; V: TRBV6-5; size: .; J: TRBJ2-3; DNA: TGTGCCAGCAGTTATACAGGTTCTAGCACAGATACGCAGTATTTT; CDR3: CASSYTGSSTDTQYF
D: .; V: TRBV19; size: .; J: TRBJ1-5; DNA: TGTGCCAGTAGTATGTCGGGAACGAGCCAGCCCCAGCATTTT; CDR3: CASSMSGTSQPQHF
D: TRBD1; V: TRBV4-1; size: .; J: TRBJ1-1; DNA: TGCGCCAGCAGCCAAGATACCCTGGACAGGGGTATGAACACTGAAGCTTTCTTT; CDR3: CASSQDTLDRGMNTEAFF
D: TRBD1; V: TRBV7-9; size: .; J: TRBJ1-4; DNA: TGTGCCAGCAGCTCCGGGACAGGGGCTGAAAAACTGTTTTTT; CDR3: CASSSGTGAEKLFF
D: .; V: TRBV7-9; size: .; J: TRBJ2-2; DNA: TGTGCCAGCAGCCCCGGCACCGGGGAGCTGTTTTTT; CDR3: CASSPGTGELFF
D: TRBD1; V: TRBV6-5; size: few; J: TRBJ2-1; DNA: TGTGCCAGCAGTACAGGGGGTGAGCAGTTCTTC; CDR3: CASSTGGEQFF
D: TRBD1; V: TRBV12-5; size: .; J: TRBJ1-5; DNA: TGTGCTAGTGGTAGAGGACAGGGTATTGAGCCCCAGCATTTT; CDR3: CASGRGQGIEPQHF
D: TRBD1; V: TRBV6-1; size: .; J: TRBJ2-7; DNA: TGTGCCAGCAGTGGAGCCGGGACAGGGTTCGAGCAGTACTTC; CDR3: CASSGAGTGFEQYF
D: .; V: TRBV7-2; size: few; J: TRBJ1-3; DNA: TGTGCCAGCAGTTTTACCCACGGAGCTGGAAACACCATATATTTT; CDR3: CASSFTHGAGNTIYF
D: TRBD1; V: TRBV6-1; size: .; J: TRBJ2-1; DNA: TGTGCCAGCAGACAGGGGATTTTCTATGAGCAGTTCTTC; CDR3: CASRQGIFYEQFF
D: .; V: TRBV23-1; size: .; J: TRBJ1-5; DNA: TGCGCCAGCAGTCAATCATCCGGGGATCCTGGCAATCAGCCCCAGCATTTT; CDR3: CASSQSSGDPGNQPQHF
D: TRBD2; V: TRBV30; size: .; J: TRBJ2-1; DNA: TGTGCCTGGAGTGTGGAAGCGGGGTATGAGCAGTTCTTC; CDR3: CAWSVEAGYEQFF
D: .; V: TRBV6-6; size: few; J: TRBJ2-5; DNA: TGTGCCAGCAGTTCCCTCCTCAGGGGAGAGACCCAGTACTTC; CDR3: CASSSLLRGETQYF
D: TRBD1; V: TRBV9; size: .; J: TRBJ2-1; DNA: TGTGCCAGCAGCGTAAGTAGGGACAGGGGATCCAACAATGAGCAGTTCTTC; CDR3: CASSVSRDRGSNNEQFF
D: .; V: TRBV5-4; size: .; J: TRBJ2-7; DNA: TGTGCCAGCAGCTTGTCTGGCAGGGACGAGCAGTACTTC; CDR3: CASSLSGRDEQYF
D: TRBD1; V: TRBV27; size: .; J: TRBJ1-2; DNA: TGTGCCAGCAGTTTACAAGCGACAGGGGTGTATGGCTACACCTTC; CDR3: CASSLQATGVYGYTF
D: .; V: TRBV30; size: .; J: TRBJ2-2; DNA: TGTGCCTGGAGAGGAGGGAGGAATATCGCCGGGGAGCTGTTTTTT; CDR3: CAWRGGRNIAGELFF
D: TRBD1; V: TRBV30; size: once; J: TRBJ1-5; DNA: TGTGCCTGGGGGACAGGGGCTAATCAGCCCCAGCATTTT; CDR3: CAWGTGANQPQHF
D: TRBD1; V: TRBV7-8; size: .; J: TRBJ2-2; DNA: TGTGCCAGCAGCCAAGGGACAGGGAAGGCCGGGGAGCTGTTTTTT; CDR3: CASSQGTGKAGELFF
D: .; V: TRBV29-1; size: .; J: TRBJ2-7; DNA: TGCAGCGTTGTAACGGACAGACTCTACGAGCAGTACTTC; CDR3: CSVVTDRLYEQYF
D: .; V: TRBV28; size: .; J: TRBJ1-5; DNA: TGTGCCAGCAGTTTAATGGCAGGGGTCAGCAATCAGCCCCAGCATTTT; CDR3: CASSLMAGVSNQPQHF
D: .; V: TRBV10-3; size: few; J: TRBJ1-5; DNA: TGTGCCATCAGTGACAGAACCAATCAGCCCCAGCATTTT; CDR3: CAISDRTNQPQHF
D: TRBD1; V: TRBV7-9; size: .; J: TRBJ1-4; DNA: TGTGCCAGCAGCCAGACAGGGCGAACTAATGAAAAACTGTTTTTT; CDR3: CASSQTGRTNEKLFF
D: TRBD2; V: TRBV6-5; size: .; J: TRBJ2-7; DNA: TGTGCCAGCAGGCGTCCGGGACTAGCCTACGAGCAGTACTTC; CDR3: CASRRPGLAYEQYF
D: TRBD1; V: TRBV2; size: .; J: TRBJ1-5; DNA: TGTGCCAGCAAACCGACAGGGGAGGTCGGTCAGCCCCAGCATTTT; CDR3: CASKPTGEVGQPQHF
D: .; V: TRBV25-1; size: .; J: TRBJ2-3; DNA: TGTGCCAGCAGTCTCCATCTAGGGAGTTCTAGCACAGATACGCAGTATTTT; CDR3: CASSLHLGSSSTDTQYF
D: .; V: TRBV7-9; size: .; J: TRBJ1-5; DNA: TGTGCCAGCAGCGCAGTGGAGGGGAATCAGCCCCAGCATTTT; CDR3: CASSAVEGNQPQHF
D: .; V: TRBV6-1; size: .; J: TRBJ1-5; DNA: TGTGCCAGCACTCCGGGGAATAGCAATCAGCCCCAGCATTTT; CDR3: CASTPGNSNQPQHF
D: .; V: TRBV4-1; size: .; J: TRBJ2-5; DNA: TGCGCCAGCAGCCCTGGGACAAACCAAGAGACCCAGTACTTC; CDR3: CASSPGTNQETQYF
D: .; V: TRBV30; size: .; J: TRBJ2-7; DNA: TGTGCCTCCTCGGGACTCCGCTACGAGCAGTACTTC; CDR3: CASSGLRYEQYF
D: TRBD1; V: TRBV2; size: .; J: TRBJ1-3; DNA: TGTGCCAGCAGCGCAAGGGGGCATTTGGGAAACACCATATATTTT; CDR3: CASSARGHLGNTIYF
D: TRBD1; V: TRBV4-1; size: .; J: TRBJ1-5; DNA: TGCGCCAGCAGCCTCAGATCGGGACAGGGAAGCAATCAGCCCCAGCATTTT; CDR3: CASSLRSGQGSNQPQHF
D: .; V: TRBV7-3; size: .; J: TRBJ2-4; DNA: TGTGCCAGCAGCTTAGATTGGGAGTACCGAAACATTCAGTACTTC; CDR3: CASSLDWEYRNIQYF
D: TRBD2; V: TRBV9; size: .; J: TRBJ2-7; DNA: TGTGCCAGCAGCACCACCGGACTAGCTTGGTCCCACGAGCAGTACTTC; CDR3: CASSTTGLAWSHEQYF
D: .; V: TRBV6-4; size: .; J: TRBJ1-6; DNA: TGTGCCAGCAGTGACTCGGCTAATTCACCCCTCCACTTT; CDR3: CASSDSANSPLHF
D: TRBD1; V: TRBV6-1; size: few; J: TRBJ1-4; DNA: TGTGCCAGCAGCCACAGGGGGGCTGAAAAACTGTTTTTT; CDR3: CASSHRGAEKLFF
D: TRBD1; V: TRBV9; size: .; J: TRBJ1-5; DNA: TGTGCCAGCAGCATACAGGGGGGCAATCAGCCCCAGCATTTT; CDR3: CASSIQGGNQPQHF
D: .; V: TRBV29-1; size: .; J: TRBJ2-7; DNA: TGCAGCGTTGGAGGGGGATACGAGCAGTACTTC; CDR3: CSVGGGYEQYF
D: .; V: TRBV6-1; size: .; J: TRBJ2-7; DNA: TGTGCCAGCAACCTCTTCCGGGACGAGCAGTACTTC; CDR3: CASNLFRDEQYF
D: .; V: TRBV30; size: .; J: TRBJ1-3; DNA: TGTGCCTGGAGTGGGCACTCTGGAAACACCATATATTTT; CDR3: CAWSGHSGNTIYF
D: .; V: TRBV30; size: .; J: TRBJ2-3; DNA: TGTGCCCGTGAGGGGGGGGGTAGCACAGATACGCAGTATTTT; CDR3: CAREGGGSTDTQYF
D: TRBD2; V: TRBV27; size: .; J: TRBJ2-7; DNA: TGTGCCAGCAGGGGCCCCGGGACTACCTACTACGAGCAGTACTTC; CDR3: CASRGPGTTYYEQYF
D: .; V: TRBV4-2; size: .; J: TRBJ2-1; DNA: TGTGCCAGCAGCCAAGATTACGTCGGGGGAGGACGTCGGGAGCAGTTCTTC; CDR3: CASSQDYVGGGRREQFF
D: TRBD1; V: TRBV6-6; size: .; J: TRBJ1-2; DNA: TGTGCCAGCAGATTGGGACAGGGTTATGGCTACACCTTC; CDR3: CASRLGQGYGYTF
D: TRBD2; V: TRBV7-3; size: .; J: TRBJ2-1; DNA: TGTGCCAGCAGCTTTACTAGCGACGATGAGCAGTTCTTC; CDR3: CASSFTSDDEQFF